This T cell receptor beta chain was identified in a study of blood T cell repertoires in COVID-19. For the study at large: The United States, Italy and Spain provided the acute and convalescent COVID-19 samples.

Measured with immunoSEQ multiplex PCR; TCRdb has only the in-frame clones, and not every one. The repertoire holds 90,000 to 130,000 clones, with 82% as singletons. This clone was observed a single time. Sequencing used peripheral blood. The TCR sequence derives from a man between 65 and 85 years old with acute or convalescent COVID-19.

CDR3: CASSSSGSGTGELFF. The CDR3 nucleotides read TGTGCCAGCAGCTCTAGCGGGTCAGGGACCGGGGAGCTGTTTTTT. The J gene is TRBJ2-2, the V gene TRBV11-3, with 8 positions matching TRBD2. Looked up from germline, CDR1 is SGHNT and CDR2 is YENEEA. The V segment lost 4 bases and the J segment 5 bases; nucleotides outside the gene matches: 6. This CDR3 comprises 15 residues.